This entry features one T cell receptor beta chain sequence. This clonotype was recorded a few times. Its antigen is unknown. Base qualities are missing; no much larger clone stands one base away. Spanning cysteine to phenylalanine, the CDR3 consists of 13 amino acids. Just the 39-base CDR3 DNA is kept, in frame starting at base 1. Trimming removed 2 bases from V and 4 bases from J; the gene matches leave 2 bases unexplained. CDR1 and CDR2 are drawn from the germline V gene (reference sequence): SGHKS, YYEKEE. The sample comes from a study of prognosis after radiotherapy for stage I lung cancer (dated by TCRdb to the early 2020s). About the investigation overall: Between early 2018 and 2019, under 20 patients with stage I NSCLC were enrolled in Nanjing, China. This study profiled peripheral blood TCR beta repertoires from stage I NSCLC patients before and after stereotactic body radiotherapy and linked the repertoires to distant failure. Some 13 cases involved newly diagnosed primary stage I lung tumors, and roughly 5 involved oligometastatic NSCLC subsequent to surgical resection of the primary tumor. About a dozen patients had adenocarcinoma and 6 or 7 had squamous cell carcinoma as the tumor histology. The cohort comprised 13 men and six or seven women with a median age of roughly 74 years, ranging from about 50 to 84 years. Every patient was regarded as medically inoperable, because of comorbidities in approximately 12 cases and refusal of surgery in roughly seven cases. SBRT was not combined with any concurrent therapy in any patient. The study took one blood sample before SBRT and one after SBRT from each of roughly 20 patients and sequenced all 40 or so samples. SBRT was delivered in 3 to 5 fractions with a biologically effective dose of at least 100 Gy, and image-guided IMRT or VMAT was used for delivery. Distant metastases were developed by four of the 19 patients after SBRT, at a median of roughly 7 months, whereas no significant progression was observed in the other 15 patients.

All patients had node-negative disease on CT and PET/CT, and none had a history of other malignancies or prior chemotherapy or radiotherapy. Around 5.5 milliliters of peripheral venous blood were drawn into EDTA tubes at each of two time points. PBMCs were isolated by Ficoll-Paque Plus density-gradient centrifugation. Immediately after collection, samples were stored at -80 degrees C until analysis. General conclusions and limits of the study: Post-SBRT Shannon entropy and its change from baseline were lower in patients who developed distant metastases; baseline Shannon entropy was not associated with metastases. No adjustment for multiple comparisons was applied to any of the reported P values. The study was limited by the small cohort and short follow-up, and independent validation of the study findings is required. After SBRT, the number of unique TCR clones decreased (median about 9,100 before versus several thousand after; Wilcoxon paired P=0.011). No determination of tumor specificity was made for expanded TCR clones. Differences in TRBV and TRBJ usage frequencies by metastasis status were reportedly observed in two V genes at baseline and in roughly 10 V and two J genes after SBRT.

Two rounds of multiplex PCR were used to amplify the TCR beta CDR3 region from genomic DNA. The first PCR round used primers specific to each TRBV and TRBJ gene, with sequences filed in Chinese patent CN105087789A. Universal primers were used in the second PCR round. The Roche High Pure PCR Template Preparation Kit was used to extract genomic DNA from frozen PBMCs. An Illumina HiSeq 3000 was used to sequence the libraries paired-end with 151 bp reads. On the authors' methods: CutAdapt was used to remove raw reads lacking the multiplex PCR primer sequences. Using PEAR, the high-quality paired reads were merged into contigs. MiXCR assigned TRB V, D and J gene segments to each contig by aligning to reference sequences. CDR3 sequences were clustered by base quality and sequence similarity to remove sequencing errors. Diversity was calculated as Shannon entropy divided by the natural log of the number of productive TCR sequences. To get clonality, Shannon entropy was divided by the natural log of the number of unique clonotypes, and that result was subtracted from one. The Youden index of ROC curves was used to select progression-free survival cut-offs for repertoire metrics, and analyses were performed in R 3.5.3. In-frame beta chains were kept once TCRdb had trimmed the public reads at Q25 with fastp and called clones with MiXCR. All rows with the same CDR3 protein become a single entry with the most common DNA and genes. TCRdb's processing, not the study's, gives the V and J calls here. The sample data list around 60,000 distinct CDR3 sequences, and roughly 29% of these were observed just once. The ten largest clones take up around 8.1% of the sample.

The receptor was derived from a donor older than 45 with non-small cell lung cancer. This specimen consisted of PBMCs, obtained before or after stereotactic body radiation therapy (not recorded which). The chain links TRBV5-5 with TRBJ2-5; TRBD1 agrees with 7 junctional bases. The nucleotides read TGTGCCAGCAGCTTAACAGGGGTAGAGACCCAGTACTTC. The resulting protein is CASSLTGVETQYF.